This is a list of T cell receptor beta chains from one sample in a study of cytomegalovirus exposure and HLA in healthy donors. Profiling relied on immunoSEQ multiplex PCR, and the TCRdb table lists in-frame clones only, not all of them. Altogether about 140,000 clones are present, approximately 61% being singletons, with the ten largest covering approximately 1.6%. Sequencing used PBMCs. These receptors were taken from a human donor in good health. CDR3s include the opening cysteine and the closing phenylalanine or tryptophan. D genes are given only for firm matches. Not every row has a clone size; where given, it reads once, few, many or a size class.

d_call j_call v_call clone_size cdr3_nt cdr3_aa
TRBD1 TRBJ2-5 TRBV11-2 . TGTGCCAGTACAGAGACAGGGGGTGGGAAGACCCAGTACTTC CASTETGGGKTQYF
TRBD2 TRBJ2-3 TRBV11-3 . TGTGCCAGCAGCTTAGGCGGGGGAGGTGGCACAGATACGCAGTATTTT CASSLGGGGGTDTQYF
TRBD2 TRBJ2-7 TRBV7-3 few TGTGCCAGCAGTTTACTAGCGGGGGGCTCCTACGAGCAGTACTTC CASSLLAGGSYEQYF
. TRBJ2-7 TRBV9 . TGTGCCAGCAGCGTAGCTGGGGCGGGGAAGGGGGAGCAGTACTTC CASSVAGAGKGEQYF
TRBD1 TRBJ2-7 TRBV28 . TGTGCCAGCAGCAAGGGACAGGGGGACGAGCAGTACTTC CASSKGQGDEQYF
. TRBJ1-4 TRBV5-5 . TGTGCCAGCAGCTTCGGGGTGACTAATGAAAAACTGTTTTTT CASSFGVTNEKLFF
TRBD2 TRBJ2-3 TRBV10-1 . TGCGCCAGCAGTGACCTAGCGGGAGGAACCACAGATACGCAGTATTTT CASSDLAGGTTDTQYF
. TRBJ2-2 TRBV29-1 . TGCAGCGTTGAAGAATTAGTCACCGGGGAGCTGTTTTTT CSVEELVTGELFF
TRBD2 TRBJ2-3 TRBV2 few TGTGCCAGCAGTGTGGCGGGAGCGGGTGAAGATACGCAGTATTTT CASSVAGAGEDTQYF
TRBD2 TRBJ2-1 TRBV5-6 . TGTGCCAGCAGCAGCCGGGCTAGCGGGATGTACAATGAGCAGTTCTTC CASSSRASGMYNEQFF
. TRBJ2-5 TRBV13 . TGTGCCAGCAGCGGAGCGGGCCTCCAAGAGACCCAGTACTTC CASSGAGLQETQYF
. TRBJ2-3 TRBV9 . TGTGCCAGCAGCGCACAGAGCACAGATACGCAGTATTTT CASSAQSTDTQYF
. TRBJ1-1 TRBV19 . TGTGCCAGTAGCAGGACAGTGAACACTGAAGCTTTCTTT CASSRTVNTEAFF
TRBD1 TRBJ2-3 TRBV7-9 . TGTGCCAGCAGCTTAGGACAGGGAGTAGATACGCAGTATTTT CASSLGQGVDTQYF
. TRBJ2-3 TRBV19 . TGTGCCAGTAGTCCACAGACGCCCACCACAGATACGCAGTATTTT CASSPQTPTTDTQYF
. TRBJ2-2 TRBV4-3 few TGCGCCAGCAGCCCGACGGGGAACACCGGGGAGCTGTTTTTT CASSPTGNTGELFF
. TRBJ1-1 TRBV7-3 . TGTGCCAGCAGCTCCCGGGGGGGCGACACTGAAGCTTTCTTT CASSSRGGDTEAFF
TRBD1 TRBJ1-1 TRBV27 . TGTGCCAGCAGTTTAGACAGGGTGGCCACTGAAGCTTTCTTT CASSLDRVATEAFF
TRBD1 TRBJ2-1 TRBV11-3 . TGTGCCAGCAGCACCCGGGACAGGGGCTACAATGAGCAGTTCTTC CASSTRDRGYNEQFF
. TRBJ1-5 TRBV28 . TGTGCCATTCCCCCAGGGGAGCAAGGTCAGCCCCAGCATTTT CAIPPGEQGQPQHF
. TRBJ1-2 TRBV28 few TGTGCCAGCAGCACCCACAGGGTTAACTATGGCTACACCTTC CASSTHRVNYGYTF
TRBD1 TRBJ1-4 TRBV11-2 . TGTGCCAGCGCGCAGGGTTACAGGGGAAAACTGTTTTTT CASAQGYRGKLFF
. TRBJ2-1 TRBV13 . TGTGCCAGCAGCGACATCACTGCGGGTCGTCCCTACAATGAGCAGTTCTTC CASSDITAGRPYNEQFF
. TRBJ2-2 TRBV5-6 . TGTGCCAGCAGCTTGGTGGACAGGGAGGGCACCGGGGAGCTGTTTTTT CASSLVDREGTGELFF
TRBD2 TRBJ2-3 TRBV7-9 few TGTGCCAGCAGCACCGCTGGGCGGGGGGGCACAGATACGCAGTATTTT CASSTAGRGGTDTQYF
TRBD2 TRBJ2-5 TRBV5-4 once TGTGCCAGCAGCCCGGGAGGTCCAGAGACCCAGTACTTC CASSPGGPETQYF
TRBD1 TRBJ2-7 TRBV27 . TGTGCCAGCAGTTCCCCGGGGACAGGGTCTGCCGAGCAGTACTTC CASSSPGTGSAEQYF
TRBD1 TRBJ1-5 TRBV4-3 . TGCGCCAGCAGCCAAGAGAGGGGGGACAGGGTTCTTTTT CASSQERGDRVLF
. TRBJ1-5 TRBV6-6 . TGTGCCAGCAGTTACCGCAGGGGAAATAGCAATCAGCCCCAGCATTTT CASSYRRGNSNQPQHF
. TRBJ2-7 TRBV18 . TGTGCCAGCTCACCAGCTAGCGGTCAGGGGGAGCAGTACTTC CASSPASGQGEQYF
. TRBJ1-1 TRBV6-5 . TGTGCCAGCAGTTGGGGCCCGAACACTGAAGCTTTCTTT CASSWGPNTEAFF